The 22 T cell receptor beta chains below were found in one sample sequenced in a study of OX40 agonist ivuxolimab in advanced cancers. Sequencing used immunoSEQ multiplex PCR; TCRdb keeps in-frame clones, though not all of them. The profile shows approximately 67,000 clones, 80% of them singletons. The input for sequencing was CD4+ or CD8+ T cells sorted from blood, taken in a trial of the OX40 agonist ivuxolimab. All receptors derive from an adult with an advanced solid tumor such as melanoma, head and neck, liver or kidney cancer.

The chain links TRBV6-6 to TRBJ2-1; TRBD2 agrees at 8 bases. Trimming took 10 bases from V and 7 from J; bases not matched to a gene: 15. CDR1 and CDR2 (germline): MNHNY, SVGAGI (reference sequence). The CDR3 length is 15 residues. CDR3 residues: CATSGGRVKVNEQFF. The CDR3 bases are TGTGCCACCTCGGGGGGGCGCGTAAAAGTTAATGAGCAGTTCTTC.

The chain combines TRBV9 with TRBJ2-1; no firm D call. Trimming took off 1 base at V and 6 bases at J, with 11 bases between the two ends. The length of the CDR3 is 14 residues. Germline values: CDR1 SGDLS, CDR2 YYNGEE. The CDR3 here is CASSVSVVVNEQFF. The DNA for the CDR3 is TGTGCCAGCAGCGTATCCGTAGTGGTCAATGAGCAGTTCTTC.

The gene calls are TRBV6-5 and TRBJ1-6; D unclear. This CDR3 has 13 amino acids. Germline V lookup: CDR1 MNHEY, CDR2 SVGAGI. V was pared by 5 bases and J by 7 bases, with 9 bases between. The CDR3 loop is CASSPDSNSPLHF. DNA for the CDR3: TGTGCCAGCAGTCCCGACTCAAATTCACCCCTCCACTTT.

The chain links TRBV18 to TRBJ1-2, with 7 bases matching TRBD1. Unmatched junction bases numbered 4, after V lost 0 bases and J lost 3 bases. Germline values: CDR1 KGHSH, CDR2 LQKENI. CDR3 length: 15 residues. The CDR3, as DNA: TGTGCCAGCTCACCACCCGACAGGGATTACTATGGCTACACCTTC. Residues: CASSPPDRDYYGYTF.

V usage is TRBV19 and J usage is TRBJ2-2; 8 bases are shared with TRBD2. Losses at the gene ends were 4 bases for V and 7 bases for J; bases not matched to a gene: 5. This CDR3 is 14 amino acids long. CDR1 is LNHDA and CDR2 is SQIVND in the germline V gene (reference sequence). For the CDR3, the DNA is TGTGCCAGTAGTACGGCGGGAGGAATCGGGGAGCTGTTTTTT. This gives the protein CASSTAGGIGELFF.

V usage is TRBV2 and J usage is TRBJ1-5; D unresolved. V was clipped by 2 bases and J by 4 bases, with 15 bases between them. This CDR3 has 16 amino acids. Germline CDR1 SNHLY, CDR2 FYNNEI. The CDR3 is CASSERAGPGNQPQHF. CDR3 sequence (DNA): TGTGCCAGCAGTGAAAGGGCAGGCCCGGGTAATCAGCCCCAGCATTTT.

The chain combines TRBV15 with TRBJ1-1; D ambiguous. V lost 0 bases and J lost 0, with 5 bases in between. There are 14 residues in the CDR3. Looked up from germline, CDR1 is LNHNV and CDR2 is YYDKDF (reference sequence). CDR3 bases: TGTGCCACCAGCAGAGACACACTGAACACTGAAGCTTTCTTT. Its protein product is CATSRDTLNTEAFF. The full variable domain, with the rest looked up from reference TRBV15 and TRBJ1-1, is DAMVIQNPRYQVTQFGKPVTLSCSQTLNHNVMYWYQQKSSQAPKLLFHYYDKDFNNEADTPDNFQSRRPNTSFCFLDIRSPGLGDTAMYLCATSRDTLNTEAFFGQGTRLTVV.

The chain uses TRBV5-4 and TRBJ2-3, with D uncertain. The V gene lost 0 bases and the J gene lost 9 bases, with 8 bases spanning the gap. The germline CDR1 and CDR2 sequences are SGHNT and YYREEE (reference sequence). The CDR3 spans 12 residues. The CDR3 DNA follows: TGTGCCAGCAGCTTGGCCCTGAACACGCAGTATTTT. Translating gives CASSLALNTQYF.

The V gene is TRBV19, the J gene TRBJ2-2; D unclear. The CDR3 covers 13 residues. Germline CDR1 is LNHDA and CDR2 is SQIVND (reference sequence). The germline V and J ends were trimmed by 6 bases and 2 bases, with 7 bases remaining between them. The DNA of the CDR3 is TGTGCCAGTAGCCTAGTCAACACCGGGGAGCTGTTTTTT. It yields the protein CASSLVNTGELFF.

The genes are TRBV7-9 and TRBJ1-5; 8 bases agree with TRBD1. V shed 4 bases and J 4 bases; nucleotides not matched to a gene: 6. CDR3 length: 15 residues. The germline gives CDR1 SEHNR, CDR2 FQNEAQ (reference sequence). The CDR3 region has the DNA TGTGCCAGCAGCTCCGGACAGGGAGGTAATCAGCCCCAGCATTTT. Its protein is CASSSGQGGNQPQHF. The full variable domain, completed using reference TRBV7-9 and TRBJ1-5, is DTGVSQNPRHKITKRGQNVTFRCDPISEHNRLYWYRQTLGQGPEFLTYFQNEAQLEKSRLLSDRFSAERPKGSFSTLEIQRTEQGDSAMYLCASSSGQGGNQPQHFGDGTRLSIL.

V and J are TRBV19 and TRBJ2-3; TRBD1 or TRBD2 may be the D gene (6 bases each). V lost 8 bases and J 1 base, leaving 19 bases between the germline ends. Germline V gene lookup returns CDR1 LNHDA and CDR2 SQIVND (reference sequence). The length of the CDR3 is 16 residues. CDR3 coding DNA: TGTGCCAGTTCTCACCCCGGGGGCGCGGGCACAGATACGCAGTATTTT. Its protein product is CASSHPGGAGTDTQYF.

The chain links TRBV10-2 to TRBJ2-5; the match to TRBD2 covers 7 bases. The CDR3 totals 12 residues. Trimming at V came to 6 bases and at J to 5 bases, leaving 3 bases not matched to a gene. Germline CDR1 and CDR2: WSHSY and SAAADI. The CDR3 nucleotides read TGCGCCAGCAGGGCTAGCGGCGAGACCCAGTACTTC. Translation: CASRASGETQYF.

The CDR3 DNA sequence: TGTGCCAGCTCTCGCGGACTAGCGGGAGGGTACGAGCAGTACTTC. Translating gives CASSRGLAGGYEQYF. The rearrangement joins TRBV18 to TRBJ2-7; 15 nucleotides line up with TRBD2. The CDR3 has 15 residues. With 6 bases clipped from V and 4 bases from J, the junction kept 4 bases outside the gene matches. In germline, CDR1 is KGHSH, CDR2 LQKENI.

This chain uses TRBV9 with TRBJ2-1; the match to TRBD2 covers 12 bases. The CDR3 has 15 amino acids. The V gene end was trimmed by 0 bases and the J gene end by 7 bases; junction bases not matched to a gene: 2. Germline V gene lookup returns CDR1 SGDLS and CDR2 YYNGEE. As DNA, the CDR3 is TGTGCCAGCAGCGTAGAGGGGACTAGCGGGAATGAGCAGTTCTTC. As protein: CASSVEGTSGNEQFF. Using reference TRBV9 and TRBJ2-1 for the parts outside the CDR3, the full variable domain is DSGVTQTPKHLITATGQRVTLRCSPRSGDLSVYWYQQSLDQGLQFLIQYYNGEERAKGNILERFSAQQFPDLHSELNLSSLELGDSALYFCASSVEGTSGNEQFFGPGTRLTVL.

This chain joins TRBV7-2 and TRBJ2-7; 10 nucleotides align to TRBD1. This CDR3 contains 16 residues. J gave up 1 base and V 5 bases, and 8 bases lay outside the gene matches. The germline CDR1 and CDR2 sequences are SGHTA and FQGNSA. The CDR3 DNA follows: TGTGCCAGCAGCCCGAGACAGGGGGCTTTGTCCTACGAGCAGTACTTC. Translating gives CASSPRQGALSYEQYF.

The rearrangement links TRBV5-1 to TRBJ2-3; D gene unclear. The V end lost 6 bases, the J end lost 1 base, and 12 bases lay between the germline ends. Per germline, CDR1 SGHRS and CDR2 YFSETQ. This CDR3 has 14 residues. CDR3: CASTPPRGTDTQYF. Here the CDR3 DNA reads TGCGCCAGCACCCCGCCCCGGGGCACAGATACGCAGTATTTT.

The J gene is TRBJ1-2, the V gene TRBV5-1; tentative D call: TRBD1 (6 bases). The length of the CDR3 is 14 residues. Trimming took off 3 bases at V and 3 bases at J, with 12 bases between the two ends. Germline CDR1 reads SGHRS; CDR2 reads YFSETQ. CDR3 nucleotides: TGCGCCAGCAGCTGGGACAAGACCTACTATGGCTACACCTTC. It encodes CASSWDKTYYGYTF. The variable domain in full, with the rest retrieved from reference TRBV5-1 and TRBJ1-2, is KAGVTQTPRYLIKTRGQQVTLSCSPISGHRSVSWYQQTPGQGLQFLFEYFSETQRNKGNFPGRFSGRQFSNSRSEMNVSTLELGDSALYLCASSWDKTYYGYTFGSGTRLTVV.

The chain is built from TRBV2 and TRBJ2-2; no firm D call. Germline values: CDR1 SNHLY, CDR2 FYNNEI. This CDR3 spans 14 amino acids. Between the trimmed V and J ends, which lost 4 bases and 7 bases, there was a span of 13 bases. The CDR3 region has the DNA TGTGCCAGCAGTGGGACCGTCGTCGGCGGGGAGCTGTTTTTT. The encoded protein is CASSGTVVGGELFF.

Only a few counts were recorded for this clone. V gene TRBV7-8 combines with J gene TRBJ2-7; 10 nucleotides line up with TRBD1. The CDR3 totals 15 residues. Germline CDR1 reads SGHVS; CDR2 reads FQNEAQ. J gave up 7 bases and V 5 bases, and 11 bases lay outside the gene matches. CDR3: CASSLTWDRGKEQYF. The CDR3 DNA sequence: TGTGCCAGCAGCCTAACTTGGGACAGGGGAAAAGAGCAGTACTTC.

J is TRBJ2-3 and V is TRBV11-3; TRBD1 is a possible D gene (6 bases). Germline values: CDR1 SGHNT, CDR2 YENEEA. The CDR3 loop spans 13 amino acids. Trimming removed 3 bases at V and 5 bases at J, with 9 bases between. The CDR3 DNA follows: TGTGCCAGCAGCTTGGCAGGGGAAGATACGCAGTATTTT. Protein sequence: CASSLAGEDTQYF.

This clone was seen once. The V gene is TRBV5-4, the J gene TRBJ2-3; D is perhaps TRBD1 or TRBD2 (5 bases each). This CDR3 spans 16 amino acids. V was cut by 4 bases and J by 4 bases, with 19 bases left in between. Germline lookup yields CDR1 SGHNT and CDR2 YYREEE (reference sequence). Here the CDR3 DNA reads TGTGCCAGCAGCCTGGGCCGGGACCCCGGGGCAGATACGCAGTATTTT. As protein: CASSLGRDPGADTQYF.

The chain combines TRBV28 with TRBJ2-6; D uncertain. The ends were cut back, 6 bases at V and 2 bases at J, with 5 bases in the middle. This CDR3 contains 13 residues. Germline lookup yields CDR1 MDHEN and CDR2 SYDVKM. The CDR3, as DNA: TGTGCCAGCAGAGGTCCTGGGGCCAACGTCCTGACTTTC. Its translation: CASRGPGANVLTF.